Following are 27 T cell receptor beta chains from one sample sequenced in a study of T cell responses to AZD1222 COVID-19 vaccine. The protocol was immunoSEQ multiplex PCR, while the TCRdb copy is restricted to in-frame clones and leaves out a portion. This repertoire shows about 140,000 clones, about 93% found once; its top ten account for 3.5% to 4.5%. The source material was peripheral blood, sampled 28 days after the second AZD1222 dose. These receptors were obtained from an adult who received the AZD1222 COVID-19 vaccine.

CDR3 nucleotide sequence: TGTGCCAGCAGCTTATATAGAGATACGCAGTATTTT. This sequence encodes CASSLYRDTQYF. The V and J genes are TRBV5-8 and TRBJ2-3; D is undetermined. Trimming left V 2 bases short and J 5 bases short, with 6 bases between. Germline CDR1 reads SGHTS; CDR2 reads YDEGEE. The CDR3 is made up of 12 amino acids.

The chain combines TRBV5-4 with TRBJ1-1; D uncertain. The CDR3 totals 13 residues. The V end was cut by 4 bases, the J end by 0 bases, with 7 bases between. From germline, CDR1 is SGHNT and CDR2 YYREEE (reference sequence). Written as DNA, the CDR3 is TGTGCCAGCAGCGTCGACCTGAACACTGAAGCTTTCTTT. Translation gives CASSVDLNTEAFF.

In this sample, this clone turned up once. In DNA form, the CDR3 reads TGTGCCAGCAGTGAAACCAGGGGGGGAAATCAGCCCCAGCATTTT. This gives the protein CASSETRGGNQPQHF. The V gene is TRBV2, the J gene TRBJ1-5; 7 nucleotides line up with TRBD1. CDR1 and CDR2 (germline): SNHLY, FYNNEI. The CDR3 is 15 amino acids. V lost 2 bases, J lost 4 bases, and 5 bases stayed unmatched.

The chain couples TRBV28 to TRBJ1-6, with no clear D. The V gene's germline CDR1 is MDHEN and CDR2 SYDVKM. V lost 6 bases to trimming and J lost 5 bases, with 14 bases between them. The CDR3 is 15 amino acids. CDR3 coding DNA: TGTGCCAGCAGACTAGGGCCAGTGAATAATTCACCCCTCCACTTT. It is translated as CASRLGPVNNSPLHF.

As DNA, the CDR3 is TGTGCCAGCAGTTTTTCATATACGCAGTACTTC. Translated: CASSFSYTQYF. The chain is built from TRBV12-3 or TRBV12-4 and TRBJ2-7; D is undetermined. The germline V and J ends were trimmed by 3 bases and 9 bases, with 9 bases remaining between them. The CDR3 consists of 11 residues.

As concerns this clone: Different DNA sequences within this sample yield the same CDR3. The CDR3 coding sequence is TGTGCCAGCAGCTTCGCGGGCGAAGAGACCCAGTACTTC. As protein: CASSFAGEETQYF. J is TRBJ2-5 and V is TRBV7-2; possibly TRBD2 for D (5 bases). The CDR3 has 13 residues. Germline CDR1 reads SGHTA; CDR2 reads FQGNSA. Trimming removed 3 bases at V and 3 bases at J, with 8 bases between.

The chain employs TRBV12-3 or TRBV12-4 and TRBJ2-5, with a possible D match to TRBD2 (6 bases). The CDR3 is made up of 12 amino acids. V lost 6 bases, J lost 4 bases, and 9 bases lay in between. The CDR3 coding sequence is TGTGCCAGCAGCGGGAGTGGAGAGACCCAGTACTTC. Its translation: CASSGSGETQYF.

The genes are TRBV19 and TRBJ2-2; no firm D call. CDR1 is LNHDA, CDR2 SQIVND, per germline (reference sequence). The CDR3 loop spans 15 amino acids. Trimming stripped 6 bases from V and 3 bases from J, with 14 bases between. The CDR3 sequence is CASRRLALDTGELFF. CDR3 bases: TGTGCCAGTAGACGACTGGCTTTGGACACCGGGGAGCTGTTTTTT.

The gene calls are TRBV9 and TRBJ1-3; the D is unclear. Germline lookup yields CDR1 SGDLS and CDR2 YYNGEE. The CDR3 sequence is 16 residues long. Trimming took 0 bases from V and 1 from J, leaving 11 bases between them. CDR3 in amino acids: CASSVVSGGSGNTIYF. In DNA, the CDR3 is TGTGCCAGCAGCGTAGTATCGGGAGGTTCTGGAAACACCATATATTTT.

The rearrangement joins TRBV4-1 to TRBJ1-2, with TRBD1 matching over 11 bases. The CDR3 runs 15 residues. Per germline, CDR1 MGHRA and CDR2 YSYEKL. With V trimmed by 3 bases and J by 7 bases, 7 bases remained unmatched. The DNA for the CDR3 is TGCGCCAGCAGCCAGGACAGGGGGCTTTCTAGTGGCTACACCTTC. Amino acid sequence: CASSQDRGLSSGYTF.

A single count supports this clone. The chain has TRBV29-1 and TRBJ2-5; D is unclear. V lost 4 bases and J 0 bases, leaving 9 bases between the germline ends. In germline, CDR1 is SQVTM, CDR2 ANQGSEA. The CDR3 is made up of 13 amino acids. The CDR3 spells CSVGLKYQETQYF. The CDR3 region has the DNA TGCAGCGTTGGACTTAAGTACCAAGAGACCCAGTACTTC.

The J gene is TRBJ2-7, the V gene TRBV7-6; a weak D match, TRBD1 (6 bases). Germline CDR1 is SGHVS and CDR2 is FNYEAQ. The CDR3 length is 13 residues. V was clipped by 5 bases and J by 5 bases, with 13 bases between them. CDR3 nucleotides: TGTGCCAGCAGCCAAGACAGGTTGAACGAGCAGTACTTC. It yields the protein CASSQDRLNEQYF.

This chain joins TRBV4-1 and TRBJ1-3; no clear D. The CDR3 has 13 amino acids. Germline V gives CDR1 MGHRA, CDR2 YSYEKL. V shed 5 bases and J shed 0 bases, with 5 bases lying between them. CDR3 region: CASSYPSGNTIYF. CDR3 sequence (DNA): TGCGCCAGCAGCTACCCCTCTGGAAACACCATATATTTT.

CDR3 DNA sequence: TGCGCCAGCAAAGCCGGGACAACGAAATCCTACGAGCAGTACTTC. It codes for CASKAGTTKSYEQYF. The chain employs TRBV5-1 and TRBJ2-7, with a weak D call TRBD1 (6 bases). V lost 6 bases and J lost 1, with 17 bases in between. The CDR3 has 15 residues. Germline-derived CDR1 and CDR2 are SGHRS and YFSETQ.

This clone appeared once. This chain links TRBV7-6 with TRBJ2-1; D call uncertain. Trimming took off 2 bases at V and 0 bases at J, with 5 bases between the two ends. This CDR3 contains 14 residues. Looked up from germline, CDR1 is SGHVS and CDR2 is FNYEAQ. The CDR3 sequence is CASSLIGSYNEQFF. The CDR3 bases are TGTGCCAGCAGCTTAATCGGCTCCTACAATGAGCAGTTCTTC.

The CDR3 DNA sequence: TGTGCCAGCAGCAATCCTAGTGAGGGCGGGAGGGCCTGTCATACGCAGTATTTT. Translation gives CASSNPSEGGRACHTQYF. The chain has TRBV21-1 and TRBJ2-3; the table's D call, TRBD2, was not checked against the DNA. TRBV21-1 is a listed pseudogene. There are 18 residues in the CDR3.

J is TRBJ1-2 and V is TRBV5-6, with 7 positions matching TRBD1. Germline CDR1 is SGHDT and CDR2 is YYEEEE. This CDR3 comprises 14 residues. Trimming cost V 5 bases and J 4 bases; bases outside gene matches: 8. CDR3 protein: CASRTIDRAYGYTF. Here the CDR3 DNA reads TGTGCCAGCAGAACGATTGACAGGGCCTATGGCTACACCTTC.

The DNA of the CDR3 is TGTGCCAGCAGTGAAGCGTGGGGACGCTCCTACAATGAGCAGTTCTTC. Its translation: CASSEAWGRSYNEQFF. The gene calls are TRBV6-1 and TRBJ2-1; D assignment may be TRBD1 or TRBD2 (5 bases each). This CDR3 is built from 16 residues. The V end was cut by 0 bases, the J end by 0 bases, with 9 bases between. CDR1 MNHNS and CDR2 SASEGT come from the germline V gene.

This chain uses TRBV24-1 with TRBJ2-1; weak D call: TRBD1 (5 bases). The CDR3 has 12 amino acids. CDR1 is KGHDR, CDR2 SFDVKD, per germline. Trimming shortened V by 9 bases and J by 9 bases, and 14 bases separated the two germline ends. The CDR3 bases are TGTGCCACCGCCTCAGGGCAGGGTGAGCAGTTCTTC. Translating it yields CATASGQGEQFF.

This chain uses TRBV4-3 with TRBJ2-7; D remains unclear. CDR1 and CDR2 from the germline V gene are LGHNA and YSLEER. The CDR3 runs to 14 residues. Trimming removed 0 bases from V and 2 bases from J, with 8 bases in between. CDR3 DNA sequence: TGCGCCAGCAGCCAAGAACGGATTACCTACGAGCAGTACTTC. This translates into CASSQERITYEQYF.

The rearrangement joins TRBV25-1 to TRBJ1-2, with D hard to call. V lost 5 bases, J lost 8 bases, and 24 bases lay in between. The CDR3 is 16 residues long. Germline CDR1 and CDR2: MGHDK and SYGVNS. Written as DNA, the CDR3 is TGTGCCAGCAGTCGGACCGGGTCCACCCTCTCTGACGGCTACACCTTC. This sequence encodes CASSRTGSTLSDGYTF.

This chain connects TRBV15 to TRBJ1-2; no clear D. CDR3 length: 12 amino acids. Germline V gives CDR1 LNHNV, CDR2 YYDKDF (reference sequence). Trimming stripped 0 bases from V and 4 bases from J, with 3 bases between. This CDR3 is CATSRDGYGYTF. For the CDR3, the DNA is TGTGCCACCAGCAGAGATGGCTATGGCTACACCTTC.

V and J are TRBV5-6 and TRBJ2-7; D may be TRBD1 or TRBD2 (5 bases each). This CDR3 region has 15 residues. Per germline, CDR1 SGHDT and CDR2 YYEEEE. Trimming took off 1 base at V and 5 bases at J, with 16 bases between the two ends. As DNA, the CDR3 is TGTGCCAGCAGCTTGAGTGGGACCTTAGGCCACGAGCAGTACTTC. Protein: CASSLSGTLGHEQYF.

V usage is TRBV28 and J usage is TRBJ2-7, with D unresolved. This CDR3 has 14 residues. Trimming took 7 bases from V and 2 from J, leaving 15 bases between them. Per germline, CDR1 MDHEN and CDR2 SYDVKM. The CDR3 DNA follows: TGTGCCAGCACCCGCTCGGGCGGCCCCTACGAGCAGTACTTC. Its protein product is CASTRSGGPYEQYF. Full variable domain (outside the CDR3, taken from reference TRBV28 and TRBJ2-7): DVKVTQSSRYLVKRTGEKVFLECVQDMDHENMFWYRQDPGLGLRLIYFSYDVKMKEKGDIPEGYSVSREKKERFSLILESASTNQTSMYLCASTRSGGPYEQYFGPGTRLTVT.

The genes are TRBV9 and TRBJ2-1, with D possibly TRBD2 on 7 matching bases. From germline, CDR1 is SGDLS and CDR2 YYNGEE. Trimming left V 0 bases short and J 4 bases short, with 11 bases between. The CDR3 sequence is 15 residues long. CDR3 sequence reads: CASSVEGGNYNEQFF. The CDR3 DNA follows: TGTGCCAGCAGCGTAGAGGGGGGGAATTACAATGAGCAGTTCTTC.

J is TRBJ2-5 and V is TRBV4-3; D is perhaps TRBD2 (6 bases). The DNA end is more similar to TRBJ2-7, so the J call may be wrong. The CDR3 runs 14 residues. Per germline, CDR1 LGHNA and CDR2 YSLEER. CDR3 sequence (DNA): TGCGCCAGCAGCCAGTATGGGGGACTGGGCGAGCAGTACTTC. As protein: CASSQYGGLGEQYF.

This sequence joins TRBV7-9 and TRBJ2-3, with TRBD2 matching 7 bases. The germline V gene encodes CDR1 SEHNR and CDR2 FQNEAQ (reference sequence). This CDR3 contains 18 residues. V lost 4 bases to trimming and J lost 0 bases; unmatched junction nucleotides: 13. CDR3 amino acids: CASSSTLRPAGSTDTQYF. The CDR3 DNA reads TGTGCCAGCAGCTCTACCCTCCGGCCAGCGGGGAGCACAGATACGCAGTATTTT.